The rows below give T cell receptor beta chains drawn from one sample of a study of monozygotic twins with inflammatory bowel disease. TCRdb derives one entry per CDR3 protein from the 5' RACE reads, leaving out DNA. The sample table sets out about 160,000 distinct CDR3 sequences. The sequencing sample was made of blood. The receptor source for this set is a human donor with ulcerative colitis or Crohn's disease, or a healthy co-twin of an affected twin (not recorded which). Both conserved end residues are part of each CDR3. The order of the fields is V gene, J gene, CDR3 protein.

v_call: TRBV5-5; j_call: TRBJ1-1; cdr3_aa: CASSLVGRVYTEAFF
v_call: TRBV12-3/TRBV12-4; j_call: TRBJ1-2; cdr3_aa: CASSLRKLAGGRANYGYTF
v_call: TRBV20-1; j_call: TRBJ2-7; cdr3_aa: CSASQTEGAPYEQYF
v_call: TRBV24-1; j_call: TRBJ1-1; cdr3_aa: CATSDSTGWNTEAFF
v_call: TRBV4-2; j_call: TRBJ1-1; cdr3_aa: CASSQDPTEAFF
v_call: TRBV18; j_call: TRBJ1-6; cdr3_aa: CASSPLGTGNSPLHF
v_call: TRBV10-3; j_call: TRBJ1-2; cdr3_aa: CAISKSTGTGDGYTF
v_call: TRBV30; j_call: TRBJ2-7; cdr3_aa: CAFGGQTYEQYF
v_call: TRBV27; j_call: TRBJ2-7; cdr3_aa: CATTSIGGSYEQYF
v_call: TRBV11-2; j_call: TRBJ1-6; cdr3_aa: CASSLDPGSNSPLHF
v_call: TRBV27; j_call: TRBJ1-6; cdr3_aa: CASSSSLLGTGVNSPLHF
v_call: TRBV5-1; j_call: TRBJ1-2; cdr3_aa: CASSWPRQGENYGYTF
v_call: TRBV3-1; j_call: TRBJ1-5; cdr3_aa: CASSQMGDQPQHF
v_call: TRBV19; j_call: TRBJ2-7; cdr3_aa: CASSQSSYEQYF
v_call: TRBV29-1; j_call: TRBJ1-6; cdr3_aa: CSVGSGGNSPLHF
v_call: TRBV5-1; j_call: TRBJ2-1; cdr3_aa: CASSLRLAGANEQFF
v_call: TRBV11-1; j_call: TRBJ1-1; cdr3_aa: CASSPRWDRGTEAFF
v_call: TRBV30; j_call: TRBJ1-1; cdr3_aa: CAWREPNTEAFF
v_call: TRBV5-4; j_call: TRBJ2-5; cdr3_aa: CASSLIDSLQETQYF
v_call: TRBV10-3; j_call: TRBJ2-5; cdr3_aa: CAISESTRETQYF
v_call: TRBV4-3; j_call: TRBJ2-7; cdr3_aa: CASSQDRLAGGALYEQYF
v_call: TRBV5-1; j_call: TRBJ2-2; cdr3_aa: CASSFVGVGTGELFF
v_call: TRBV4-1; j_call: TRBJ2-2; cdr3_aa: CASSPTWSYAGELFF
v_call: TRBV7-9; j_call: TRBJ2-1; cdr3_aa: CASSPASGYNEQFF
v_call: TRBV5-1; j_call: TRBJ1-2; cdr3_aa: CASSLEMEGYTF
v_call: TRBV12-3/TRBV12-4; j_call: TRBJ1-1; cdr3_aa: CASSFPENTEAFF
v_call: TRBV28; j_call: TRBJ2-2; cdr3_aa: CASSDFLGGSTGELFF
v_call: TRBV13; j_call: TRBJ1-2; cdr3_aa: CASSLSSTGGFGAGPLTIYGYTF
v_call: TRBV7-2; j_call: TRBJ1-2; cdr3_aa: CASSRGQGRGYTF
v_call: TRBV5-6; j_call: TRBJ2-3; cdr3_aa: CASSLAEDWLKFPSDTQYF
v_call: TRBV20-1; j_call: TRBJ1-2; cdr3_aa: CSARGDRLTTYGYTF
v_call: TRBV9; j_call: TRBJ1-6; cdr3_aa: CASSVSQTDNSPLHF
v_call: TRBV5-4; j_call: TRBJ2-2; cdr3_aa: CASSYSGELFF
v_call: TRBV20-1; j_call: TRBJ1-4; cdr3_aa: CSAPAQGAGKLFF
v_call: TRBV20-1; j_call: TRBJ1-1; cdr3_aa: CSALRAGGLSLTEAFF
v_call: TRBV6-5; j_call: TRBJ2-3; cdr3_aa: CASSYPTGTQYF
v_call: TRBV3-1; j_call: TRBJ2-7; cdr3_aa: CASSHRFVAVPRSYEQYF
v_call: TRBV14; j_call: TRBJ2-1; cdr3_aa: CASRPSGNNGQFF
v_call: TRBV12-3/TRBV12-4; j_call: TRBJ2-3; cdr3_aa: CASSFGGTGVTDTQYF
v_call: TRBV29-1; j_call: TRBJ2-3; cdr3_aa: CSVAGWTDTQYF
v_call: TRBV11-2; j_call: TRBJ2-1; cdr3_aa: CASSSRLNNEQFF
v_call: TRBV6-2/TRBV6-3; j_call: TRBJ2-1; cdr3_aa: CASNGGGTYNEQFF
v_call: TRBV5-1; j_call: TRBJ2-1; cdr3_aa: CASSLEDFYNEQFF
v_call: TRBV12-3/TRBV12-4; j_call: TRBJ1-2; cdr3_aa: CASSYALTGRDGYTF